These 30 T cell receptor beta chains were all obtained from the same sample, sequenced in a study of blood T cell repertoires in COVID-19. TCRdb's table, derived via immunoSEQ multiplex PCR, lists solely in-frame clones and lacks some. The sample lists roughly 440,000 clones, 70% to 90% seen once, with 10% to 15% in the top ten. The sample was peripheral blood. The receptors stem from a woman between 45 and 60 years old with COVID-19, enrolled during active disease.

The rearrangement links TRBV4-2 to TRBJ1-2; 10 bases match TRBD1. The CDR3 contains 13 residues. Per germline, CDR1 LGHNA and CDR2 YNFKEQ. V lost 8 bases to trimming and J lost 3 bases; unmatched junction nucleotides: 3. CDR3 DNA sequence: TGTGCCAGCCGGGACAGGGGTGACTATGGCTACACCTTC. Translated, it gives CASRDRGDYGYTF.

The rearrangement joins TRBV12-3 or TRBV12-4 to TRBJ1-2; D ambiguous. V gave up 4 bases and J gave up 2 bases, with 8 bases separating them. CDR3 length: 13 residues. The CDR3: CASSSRGNYGYTF. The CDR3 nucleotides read TGTGCCAGCAGTTCAAGAGGGAACTATGGCTACACCTTC.

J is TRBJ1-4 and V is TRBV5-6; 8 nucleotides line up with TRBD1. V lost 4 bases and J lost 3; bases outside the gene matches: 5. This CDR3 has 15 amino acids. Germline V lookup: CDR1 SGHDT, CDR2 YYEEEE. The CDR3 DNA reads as TGTGCCAGCAGCAAGCCGGGACAGGCTAATGAAAAACTGTTTTTT. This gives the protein CASSKPGQANEKLFF.

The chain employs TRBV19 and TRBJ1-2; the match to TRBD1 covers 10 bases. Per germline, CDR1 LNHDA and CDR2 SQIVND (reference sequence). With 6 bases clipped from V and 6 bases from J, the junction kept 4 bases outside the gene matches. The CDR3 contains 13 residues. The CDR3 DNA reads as TGTGCCAGTAGCCCCGGGACAGGGGATGGCTACACCTTC. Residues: CASSPGTGDGYTF.

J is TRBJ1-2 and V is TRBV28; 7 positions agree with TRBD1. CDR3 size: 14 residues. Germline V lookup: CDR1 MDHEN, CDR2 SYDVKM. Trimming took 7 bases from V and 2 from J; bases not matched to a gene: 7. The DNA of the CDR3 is TGTGCCAGCACCTCCCCGGGACAGAACTATGGCTACACCTTC. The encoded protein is CASTSPGQNYGYTF.

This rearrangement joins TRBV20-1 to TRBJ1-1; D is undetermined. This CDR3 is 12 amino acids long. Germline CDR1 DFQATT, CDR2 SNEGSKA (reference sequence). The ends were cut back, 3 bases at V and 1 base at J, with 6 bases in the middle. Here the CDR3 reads CSASVRNTEAFF. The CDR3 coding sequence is TGCAGTGCTAGTGTCAGGAACACTGAAGCTTTCTTT.

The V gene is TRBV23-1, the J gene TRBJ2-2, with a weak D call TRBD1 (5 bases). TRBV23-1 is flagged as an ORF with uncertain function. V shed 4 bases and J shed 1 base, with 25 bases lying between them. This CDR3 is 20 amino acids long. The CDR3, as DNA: TGCGCCAGCAGTCCTAGACGGCTTTCTCAGGGTTTTAAGAACACCGGGGAGCTGTTTTTT. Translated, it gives CASSPRRLSQGFKNTGELFF.

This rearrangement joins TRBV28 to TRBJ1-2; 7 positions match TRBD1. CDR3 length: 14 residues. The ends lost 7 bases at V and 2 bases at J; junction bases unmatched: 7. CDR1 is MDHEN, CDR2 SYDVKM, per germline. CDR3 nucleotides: TGTGCCAGCACCCAGGGACAGACAAACTATGGCTACACCTTC. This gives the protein CASTQGQTNYGYTF.

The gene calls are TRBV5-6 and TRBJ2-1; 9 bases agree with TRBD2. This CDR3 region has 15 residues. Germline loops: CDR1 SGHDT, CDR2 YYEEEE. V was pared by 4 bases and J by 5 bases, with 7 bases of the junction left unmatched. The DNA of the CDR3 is TGTGCCAGCAGCCCAGCGGGGGGCACGCACAATGAGCAGTTCTTC. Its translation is CASSPAGGTHNEQFF.

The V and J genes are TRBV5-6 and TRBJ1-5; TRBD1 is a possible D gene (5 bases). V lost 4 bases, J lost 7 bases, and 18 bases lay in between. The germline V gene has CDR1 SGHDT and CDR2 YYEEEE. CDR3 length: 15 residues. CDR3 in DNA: TGTGCCAGCAGCCGGAGGGGCAGGGAAGACCAGCCCCAGCATTTT. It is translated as CASSRRGREDQPQHF.

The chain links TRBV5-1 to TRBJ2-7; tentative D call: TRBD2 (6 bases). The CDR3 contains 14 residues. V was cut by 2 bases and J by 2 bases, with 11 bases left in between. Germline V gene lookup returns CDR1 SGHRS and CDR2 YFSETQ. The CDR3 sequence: CASSFAGRAYEQYF. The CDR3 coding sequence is TGCGCCAGCAGCTTCGCGGGAAGGGCCTACGAGCAGTACTTC.

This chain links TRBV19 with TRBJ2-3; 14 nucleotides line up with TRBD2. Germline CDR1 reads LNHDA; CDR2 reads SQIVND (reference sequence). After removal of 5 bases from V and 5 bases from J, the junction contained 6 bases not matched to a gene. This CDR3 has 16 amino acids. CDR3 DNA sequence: TGTGCCAGTAGTTCCTGGACTAGCGGGGGGTTAGATACGCAGTATTTT. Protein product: CASSSWTSGGLDTQYF. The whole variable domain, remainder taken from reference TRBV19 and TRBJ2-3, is DGGITQSPKYLFRKEGQNVTLSCEQNLNHDAMYWYRQDPGQGLRLIYYSQIVNDFQKGDIAEGYSVSREKKESFPLTVTSAQKNPTAFYLCASSSWTSGGLDTQYFGPGTRLTVL.

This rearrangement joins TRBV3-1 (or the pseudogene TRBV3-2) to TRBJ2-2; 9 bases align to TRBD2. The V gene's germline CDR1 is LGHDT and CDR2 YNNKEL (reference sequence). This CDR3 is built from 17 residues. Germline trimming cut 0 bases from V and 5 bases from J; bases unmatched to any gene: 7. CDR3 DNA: TGTGCCAGCAGCCAAGAAGGGACTAGCAAGGGGACCGGGGAGCTGTTTTTT. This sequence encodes CASSQEGTSKGTGELFF.

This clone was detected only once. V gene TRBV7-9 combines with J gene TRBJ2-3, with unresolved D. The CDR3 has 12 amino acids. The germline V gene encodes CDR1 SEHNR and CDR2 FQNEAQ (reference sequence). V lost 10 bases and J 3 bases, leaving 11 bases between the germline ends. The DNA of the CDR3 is TGTGCCACCCAAGAGGAGACAGATACGCAGTATTTT. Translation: CATQEETDTQYF. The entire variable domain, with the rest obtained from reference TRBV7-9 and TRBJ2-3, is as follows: DTGVSQNPRHKITKRGQNVTFRCDPISEHNRLYWYRQTLGQGPEFLTYFQNEAQLEKSRLLSDRFSAERPKGSFSTLEIQRTEQGDSAMYLCATQEETDTQYFGPGTRLTVL.

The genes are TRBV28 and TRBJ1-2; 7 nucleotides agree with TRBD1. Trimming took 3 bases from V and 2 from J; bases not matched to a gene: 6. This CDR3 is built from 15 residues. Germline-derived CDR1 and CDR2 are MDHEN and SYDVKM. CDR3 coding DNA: TGTGCCAGCAGTTTGACTGGACAGGTCAACTATGGCTACACCTTC. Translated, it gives CASSLTGQVNYGYTF.

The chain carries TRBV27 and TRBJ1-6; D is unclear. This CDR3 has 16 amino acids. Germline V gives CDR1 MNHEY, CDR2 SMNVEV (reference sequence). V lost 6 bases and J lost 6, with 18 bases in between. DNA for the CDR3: TGTGCCAGCAGCCGACTCGACAACGCGGGTAATTCACCCCTCCACTTT. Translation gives CASSRLDNAGNSPLHF.

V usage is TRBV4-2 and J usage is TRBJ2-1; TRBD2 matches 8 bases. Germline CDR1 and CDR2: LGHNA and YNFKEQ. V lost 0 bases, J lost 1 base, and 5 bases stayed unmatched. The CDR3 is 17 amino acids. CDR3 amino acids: CASSQDGAGVSYNEQFF. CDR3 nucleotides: TGTGCCAGCAGCCAAGATGGAGCGGGGGTATCCTACAATGAGCAGTTCTTC.

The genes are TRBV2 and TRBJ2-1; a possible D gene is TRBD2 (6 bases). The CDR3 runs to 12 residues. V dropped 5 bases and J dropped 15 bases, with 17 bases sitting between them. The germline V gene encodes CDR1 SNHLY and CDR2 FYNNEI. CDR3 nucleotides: TGTGCCAGCAGTATTTCGGGACTCCTAGGGTTCTTC. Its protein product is CASSISGLLGFF.

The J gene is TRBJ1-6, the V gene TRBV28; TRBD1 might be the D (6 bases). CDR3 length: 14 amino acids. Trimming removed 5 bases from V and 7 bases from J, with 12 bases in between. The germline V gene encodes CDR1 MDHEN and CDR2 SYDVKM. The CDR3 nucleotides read TGTGCCAGCAGTATCGGACAGAGAAATTCACCCCTCCACTTT. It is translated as CASSIGQRNSPLHF.

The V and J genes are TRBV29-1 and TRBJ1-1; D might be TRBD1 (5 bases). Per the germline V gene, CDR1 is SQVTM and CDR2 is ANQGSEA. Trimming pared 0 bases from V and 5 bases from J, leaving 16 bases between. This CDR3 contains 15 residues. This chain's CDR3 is CSVEDLLARQTEAFF. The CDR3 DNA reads TGCAGCGTTGAAGATCTTTTAGCTAGACAGACTGAAGCTTTCTTT.

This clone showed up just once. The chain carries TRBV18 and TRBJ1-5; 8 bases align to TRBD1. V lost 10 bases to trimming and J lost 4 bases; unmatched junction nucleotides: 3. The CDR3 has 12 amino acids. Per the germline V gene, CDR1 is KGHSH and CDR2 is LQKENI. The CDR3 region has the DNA TGTGCCAACAGGGGGGGGAATCAGCCCCAGCATTTT. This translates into CANRGGNQPQHF.

The CDR3 loop reads CASSVAGGNYEQYF. The CDR3 DNA sequence: TGTGCCAGCAGTGTAGCGGGGGGGAACTACGAGCAGTACTTC. V gene TRBV28 combines with J gene TRBJ2-7; 11 positions match TRBD2. Looked up from germline, CDR1 is MDHEN and CDR2 is SYDVKM. This CDR3 spans 14 amino acids. Trimming removed 5 bases from V and 3 bases from J; junction bases left unmatched: 3.

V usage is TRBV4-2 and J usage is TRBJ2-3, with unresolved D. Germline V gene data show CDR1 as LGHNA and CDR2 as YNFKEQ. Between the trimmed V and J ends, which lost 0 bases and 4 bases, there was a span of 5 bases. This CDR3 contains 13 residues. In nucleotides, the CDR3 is TGTGCCAGCAGCCAAGATTGGCCAGATACGCAGTATTTT. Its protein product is CASSQDWPDTQYF.

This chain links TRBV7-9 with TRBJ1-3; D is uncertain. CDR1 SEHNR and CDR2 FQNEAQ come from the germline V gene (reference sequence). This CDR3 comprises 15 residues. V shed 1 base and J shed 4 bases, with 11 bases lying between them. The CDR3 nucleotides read TGTGCCAGCAGCTTAGTCGCCGAGGGCGGAAACACCATATATTTT. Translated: CASSLVAEGGNTIYF.

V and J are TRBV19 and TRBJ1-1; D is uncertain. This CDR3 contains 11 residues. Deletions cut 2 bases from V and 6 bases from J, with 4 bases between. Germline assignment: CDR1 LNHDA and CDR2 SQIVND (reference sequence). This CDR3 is CASSIRAEAFF. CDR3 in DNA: TGTGCCAGTAGTATACGCGCTGAAGCTTTCTTT.

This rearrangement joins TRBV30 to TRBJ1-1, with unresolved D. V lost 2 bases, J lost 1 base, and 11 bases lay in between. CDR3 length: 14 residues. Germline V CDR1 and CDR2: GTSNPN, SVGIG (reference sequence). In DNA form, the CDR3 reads TGTGCCTGGAGTAGTCTAGGAGGGAACACTGAAGCTTTCTTT. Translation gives CAWSSLGGNTEAFF.

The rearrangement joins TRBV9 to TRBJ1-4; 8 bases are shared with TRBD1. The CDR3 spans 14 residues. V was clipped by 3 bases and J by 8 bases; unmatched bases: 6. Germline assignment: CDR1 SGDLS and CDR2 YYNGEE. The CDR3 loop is CASSGRQGNEKLFF. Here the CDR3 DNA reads TGTGCCAGCAGCGGCCGACAGGGGAACGAAAAACTGTTTTTT. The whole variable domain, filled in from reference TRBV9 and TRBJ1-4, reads DSGVTQTPKHLITATGQRVTLRCSPRSGDLSVYWYQQSLDQGLQFLIQYYNGEERAKGNILERFSAQQFPDLHSELNLSSLELGDSALYFCASSGRQGNEKLFFGSGTQLSVL.

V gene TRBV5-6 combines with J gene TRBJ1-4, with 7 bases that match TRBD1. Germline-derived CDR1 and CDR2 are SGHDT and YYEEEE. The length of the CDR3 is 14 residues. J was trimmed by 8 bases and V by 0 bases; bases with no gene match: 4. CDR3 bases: TGTGCCAGCAGCTTGGGGACAGGAGGGGAAAAACTGTTTTTT. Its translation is CASSLGTGGEKLFF.

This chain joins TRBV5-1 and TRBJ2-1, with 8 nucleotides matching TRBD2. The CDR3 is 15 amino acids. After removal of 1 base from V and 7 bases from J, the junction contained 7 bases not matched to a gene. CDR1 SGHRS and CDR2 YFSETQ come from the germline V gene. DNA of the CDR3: TGCGCCAGCAGCTTGATACTAGCGGAGGGGAATGAGCAGTTCTTC. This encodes CASSLILAEGNEQFF. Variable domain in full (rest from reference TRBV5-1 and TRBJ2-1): KAGVTQTPRYLIKTRGQQVTLSCSPISGHRSVSWYQQTPGQGLQFLFEYFSETQRNKGNFPGRFSGRQFSNSRSEMNVSTLELGDSALYLCASSLILAEGNEQFFGPGTRLTVL.

The CDR3 coding sequence is TGTGCCTGGAGTAACTCGGGGGTCGGTCAGCCCCAGCATTTT. It specifies CAWSNSGVGQPQHF. This sequence joins TRBV30 and TRBJ1-5, with D perhaps TRBD1 (5 bases). Germline V CDR1 and CDR2: GTSNPN, SVGIG (reference sequence). With 2 bases removed from V and 6 bases from J, the gap between germline ends came to 14 bases. The length of the CDR3 is 14 residues.